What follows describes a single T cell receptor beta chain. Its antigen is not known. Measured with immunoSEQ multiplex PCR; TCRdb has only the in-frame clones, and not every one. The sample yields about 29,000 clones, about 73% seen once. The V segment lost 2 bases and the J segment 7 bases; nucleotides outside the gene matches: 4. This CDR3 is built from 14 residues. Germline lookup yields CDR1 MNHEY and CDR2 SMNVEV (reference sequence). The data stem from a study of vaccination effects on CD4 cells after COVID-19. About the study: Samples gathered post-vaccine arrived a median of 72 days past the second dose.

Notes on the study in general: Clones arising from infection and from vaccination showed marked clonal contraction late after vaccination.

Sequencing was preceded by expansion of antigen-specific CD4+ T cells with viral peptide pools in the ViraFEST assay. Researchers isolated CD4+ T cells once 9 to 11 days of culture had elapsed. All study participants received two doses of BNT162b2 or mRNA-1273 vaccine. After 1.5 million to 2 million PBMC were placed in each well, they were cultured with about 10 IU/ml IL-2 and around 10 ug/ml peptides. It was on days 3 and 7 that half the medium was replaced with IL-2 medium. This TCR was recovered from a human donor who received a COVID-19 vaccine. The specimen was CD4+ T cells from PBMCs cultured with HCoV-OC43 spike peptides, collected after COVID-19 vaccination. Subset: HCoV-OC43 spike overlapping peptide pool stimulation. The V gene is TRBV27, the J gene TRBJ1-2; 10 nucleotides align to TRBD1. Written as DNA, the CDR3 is TGTGCCAGCAGTTTAGAGGGACAGGGGCTTGGCTACACCTTC. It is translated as CASSLEGQGLGYTF.